Listed below are T cell receptor beta chains from one sample, sequenced in a study of cytomegalovirus exposure and HLA in healthy donors. Profiling relied on immunoSEQ multiplex PCR, and the TCRdb table lists in-frame clones only, not all of them. The table includes under 200,000 clones, over 75% detected once. The sample comprised PBMCs. The receptors originated from a man in his forties in good health and CMV-seronegative. Each CDR3 is given with its conserved first and last residue. The D gene is left open where the match is weak. Where a row states a size, it is once, few, many or the class of an expanded clone; other rows omit it.

NA	TRBV13	NA	TRBJ2-3	TGTGCCAGCAGCCCGAGCACAGATACGCAGTATTTT	CASSPSTDTQYF
NA	TRBV27	NA	TRBJ2-5	TGTGCCAGCAGTTTGTCCGGCCAAGAGACCCAGTACTTC	CASSLSGQETQYF
NA	TRBV13	NA	TRBJ1-2	TGTGCCAGCAGCTCCCGTTCAGGAATCTATGGCTACACCTTC	CASSSRSGIYGYTF
TRBD1	TRBV7-9	NA	TRBJ1-6	TGTGCCAGCAGCCCACGGACAGGGGGCGCACCTTCACCCCTCCACTTT	CASSPRTGGAPSPLHF
NA	TRBV19	NA	TRBJ2-1	TGTGCCAGTATGGGCCCTACAGGGTCAGGAGTATACTACAATGAGCAGTTCTTC	CASMGPTGSGVYYNEQFF
TRBD1	TRBV29-1	once	TRBJ1-2	TGCAGCGTTGAGGGGACAGGAAAGGGCTATGGCTACACCTTC	CSVEGTGKGYGYTF
TRBD1	TRBV7-3	NA	TRBJ1-2	TGTGCCAGCAGCTTACAGGGGGCGTCGGACTATGGCTACACCTTC	CASSLQGASDYGYTF
TRBD2	TRBV2	NA	TRBJ2-7	TGTGCCAGCAGTGAAGCGGGCGGGGGGGCCTACGAGCAGTACTTC	CASSEAGGGAYEQYF
TRBD1	TRBV7-9	NA	TRBJ1-1	TGTGCCAGCAGCCCTACAGGGGGGCGAAACACTGAAGCTTTCTTT	CASSPTGGRNTEAFF
TRBD2	TRBV7-9	NA	TRBJ2-7	TGTGCCAGCAGCGTATTCCGGGACGGGGGGACCTACGAGCAGTACTTC	CASSVFRDGGTYEQYF
NA	TRBV6-5	few	TRBJ1-1	TGTGCCAGCAGGGACTATAGGGGAGCTTTCTTT	CASRDYRGAFF
TRBD1	TRBV5-1	NA	TRBJ1-4	TGCGCCAGCAATGAAGGGACAGCAACTAATGAAAAACTGTTTTTT	CASNEGTATNEKLFF
NA	TRBV6-6	NA	TRBJ1-1	TGTGCCACGCAGGTCATCATGAACACTGAAGCTTTCTTT	CATQVIMNTEAFF
TRBD1	TRBV6-6	few	TRBJ1-5	TGTGCCAGCAGTCCGGGACAGGGGGCGAGCAATCAGCCCCAGCATTTT	CASSPGQGASNQPQHF
TRBD1	TRBV10-3	NA	TRBJ1-3	TGTGCCACAACAGGGGCCACTGGAAACACCATATATTTT	CATTGATGNTIYF
NA	TRBV19	NA	TRBJ1-1	TGTGCCAGTTCGGACAGCCTGAACACTGAAGCTTTCTTT	CASSDSLNTEAFF
NA	TRBV30	NA	TRBJ1-1	TGTGCCTGGAGTGTACGGCAGGGGTACACTGAAGCTTTCTTT	CAWSVRQGYTEAFF
NA	TRBV27	NA	TRBJ1-2	TGTGCCAGCAGTTTATCGAACGACGGGGGTAATGGCTACACCTTC	CASSLSNDGGNGYTF
NA	TRBV5-1	once	TRBJ2-1	TGCGCCAGCAGCCCCTGGAGGGGCTCCTACAATGAGCAGTTCTTC	CASSPWRGSYNEQFF
NA	TRBV4-1	NA	TRBJ2-7	TGCGCCAGCAGCCAAGTGGCAGGGCCAAGCTCCTACGAGCAGTACTTC	CASSQVAGPSSYEQYF
TRBD2	TRBV7-6	NA	TRBJ2-7	TGTGCCAGCAGCCCCTTGCGGGGGGCCTACGAGCAGTACTTC	CASSPLRGAYEQYF
TRBD1	TRBV6-5	NA	TRBJ2-1	TGTGCCAGCAGCTTAGGACAGGGGGGCGATGAGCAGTTCTTC	CASSLGQGGDEQFF
NA	TRBV6-5	NA	TRBJ2-2	TGTGCCAGCCGACAGATACTGAACACCGGGGAGCTGTTTTTT	CASRQILNTGELFF
NA	TRBV6-6	few	TRBJ1-4	TGTGCCAGCACAATAGAGGTTCGGGCTAATGAAAAACTGTTTTTT	CASTIEVRANEKLFF
NA	TRBV19	NA	TRBJ1-1	TGTGCCAGTAAGGACGGACTCACTGAAGCTTTCTTT	CASKDGLTEAFF
TRBD2	TRBV5-4	once	TRBJ2-5	TGTGCCGGCAGCCCTCCGGGACTAGCGGGGGAAGAGACCCAGTACTTC	CAGSPPGLAGEETQYF
TRBD1	TRBV27	NA	TRBJ1-4	TGTGCCAGCAGTAGAACCGGGACAGGGGACGAAAAACTGTTTTTT	CASSRTGTGDEKLFF